This TCR beta chain comes out of a study of blood T cells in healthy people across ages. Overall study findings and caveats: Naive CD4+ cell counts and diversity both ran higher in long-lived than in aged donors.

Those donating, healthy Caucasian individuals from Russia, were aged about 6 to 95. Each sample used at least 7 million PBMCs. Next came a second PCR, run for about 7 to 12 cycles, which used a sample-barcoded 5' primer along with a J-beta primer mix. Every cDNA molecule bore a tag from a template-switch adaptor containing 12 random nucleotides. MiXCR was run by TCRdb on the 5' RACE reads, yielding one entry per CDR3 protein. The profile shows 550,000 to 800,000 distinct CDR3 sequences, around 32% of them singletons. This clonotype occurred a few times. Its antigen is still unknown. Since a much larger clone is just one base distant, this may be a read error. The sequencing sample was made of blood. The sequence was obtained from a woman aged 80 or older in good health.

For the CDR3, the DNA is TGTGTCAGCAGCCCGGACAGGGGAAATAATGGCTACACCTTC. It is translated as CVSSPDRGNNGYTF. This chain joins TRBV9 and TRBJ1-2; 9 bases match TRBD1. The germline gives CDR1 SGDLS, CDR2 YYNGEE. This CDR3 region has 14 residues.